This T cell receptor (beta chain) was obtained from a study of blood T cell repertoires in COVID-19. The V gene's germline CDR1 is SGHVS and CDR2 FQNEAQ. With 1 base clipped from V and 3 bases from J, the junction kept 9 bases outside the gene matches. This CDR3 contains 17 residues. The table came from immunoSEQ multiplex PCR; TCRdb's copy has only in-frame clones and leaves some out. The table shows fewer than 200,000 clones, with 80% to 90% occurring only once. Participant-given clinical history determined each cohort assignment. This chain uses TRBV7-8 with TRBJ1-5; 7 nucleotides agree with TRBD1. Material: PBMCs or T cells enriched from blood (not recorded which). The origin of this receptor is a young woman who had recovered from COVID-19. The DNA for the CDR3 is TGTGCCAGCAGCTTAGGACGACAGGGAAAGGTCAATCAGCCCCAGCATTTT. Its protein product is CASSLGRQGKVNQPQHF.